These 16 T cell receptor beta chains were sequenced from one sample in a study of molecular identifiers for immune sequencing clone quantification. MiXCR, run by TCRdb on the PCR reads, gives a single entry per CDR3 protein. The table has approximately 550,000 distinct CDR3 sequences, approximately 25% seen once. Material: naive CD8+ T cells from blood, with Jurkat cell RNA spiked in. Subset described: FACS-sorted CD8+CD4-CCR7+CD45RA+ naive T cells. The receptors originated from a human donor in good health. Some libraries in this study had Jurkat cell RNA spiked in.

There are a few counts of this clonotype. This rearrangement joins TRBV9 to TRBJ2-5; TRBD2 is a possible D gene (6 bases). Trimming shortened V by 3 bases and J by 5 bases, and 14 bases separated the two germline ends. CDR1 is SGDLS and CDR2 is YYNGEE in the germline V gene. The CDR3 has 14 residues. The CDR3 bases are TGTGCCAGCAGCGCCAGACTAGTGGGGGAGACCCAGTACTTC. It is translated as CASSARLVGETQYF.

This chain uses TRBV7-4 with TRBJ1-2; D gene unclear. The germline V and J ends were trimmed by 1 base and 1 base, with 13 bases remaining between them. CDR1 and CDR2 (germline): SGHVT, SQSDAQ. The CDR3 totals 16 residues. The CDR3 here is CASSLGDSAHNYGYTF. The CDR3 coding sequence is TGTGCCAGCAGCTTAGGTGATTCCGCGCATAACTATGGCTACACCTTC.

This clonotype was recorded many times. The chain links TRBV29-1 to TRBJ2-7; D gene unclear. Germline values: CDR1 SQVTM, CDR2 ANQGSEA. The CDR3 contains 13 residues. The V gene lost 4 bases and the J gene lost 0 bases, with 10 bases spanning the gap. CDR3 sequence (DNA): TGCAGCGTTGTCCTCGGCCACTCCTACGAGCAGTACTTC. Translated: CSVVLGHSYEQYF.

The gene calls are TRBV30 and TRBJ2-3; D possibly corresponds to TRBD2 (6 bases). Germline values: CDR1 GTSNPN, CDR2 SVGIG (reference sequence). The CDR3 covers 15 residues. V shed 0 bases and J shed 5 bases, with 15 bases lying between them. In DNA form, the CDR3 reads TGTGCCTGGAGTGTAGGGCAGGGACTTCGAGATACGCAGTATTTT. It codes for CAWSVGQGLRDTQYF.

This chain links TRBV20-1 with TRBJ2-1, with 8 bases aligning to TRBD1. CDR1 and CDR2 (germline): DFQATT, SNEGSKA (reference sequence). CDR3 length: 15 residues. J lost 7 bases, V lost 3 bases, and 11 bases had no gene match. CDR3 loop: CSARSQGDGGNEQFF. The CDR3 DNA sequence: TGCAGTGCTAGGTCACAGGGGGATGGAGGAAATGAGCAGTTCTTC.

In its sample, this clonotype was seen many times. CDR3 DNA sequence: TGTGCCAGCAGTTCCCCCCCTCTCGGGACAGACAATCAGCCCCAGCATTTT. Amino acids: CASSSPPLGTDNQPQHF. This rearrangement joins TRBV12-3 or TRBV12-4 to TRBJ1-5, with 7 bases identical to TRBD1. The CDR3 extends over 17 amino acids. V lost 4 bases to trimming and J lost 3 bases; unmatched junction nucleotides: 12.

J is TRBJ2-5 and V is TRBV20-1; D is tentatively TRBD1 or TRBD2 (5 bases each). There are 13 residues in the CDR3. Trimming cost V 5 bases and J 6 bases, with 16 bases left between them. Germline V gives CDR1 DFQATT, CDR2 SNEGSKA (reference sequence). The CDR3 DNA reads as TGCAGTGCTGGGGACCGTTTCGGAAAGACCCAGTACTTC. Amino acid sequence: CSAGDRFGKTQYF.

Only a few counts were recorded for this clonotype. The rearrangement links TRBV14 to TRBJ2-1; possibly TRBD2 for D (5 bases). The CDR3 extends over 17 amino acids. V was trimmed by 4 bases and J by 0 bases, leaving 16 bases between them. Germline CDR1 is SGHDN and CDR2 is FVKESK. The CDR3 DNA reads as TGTGCCAGCAGCCCTGTCACCAGCGGAAGCTCCTACAATGAGCAGTTCTTC. Translation: CASSPVTSGSSYNEQFF.

V gene TRBV7-9 combines with J gene TRBJ2-7; the D gene is possibly TRBD1 (6 bases). The CDR3 is 13 residues long. The V end was cut by 11 bases, the J end by 7 bases, with 21 bases between. Germline CDR1 reads SEHNR; CDR2 reads FQNEAQ (reference sequence). In DNA form, the CDR3 reads TGTGCCGGTGAGGGGGTACGGCGTCAAGAGCAGTACTTC. Translated, it gives CAGEGVRRQEQYF.

This clonotype turned up a few times. This rearrangement joins TRBV7-9 to TRBJ1-5; a possible D gene is TRBD1 (6 bases). CDR1 is SEHNR and CDR2 is FQNEAQ in the germline V gene (reference sequence). This CDR3 region has 14 residues. Trimming removed 4 bases at V and 3 bases at J, with 10 bases between. In nucleotides, the CDR3 is TGTGCCAGCAGCTCTACAGGGAACAATCAGCCCCAGCATTTT. Protein: CASSSTGNNQPQHF.

About this clonotype: At one of its ends the junction is not consistent with the germline gene, which may arise from a read error. J is TRBJ2-7 and V is TRBV28, with 12 bases fitting TRBD2. Per germline, CDR1 MDHEN and CDR2 SYDVKM. The CDR3 extends over 18 amino acids. The chain's CDR3 is CASSPPPLLAGGSYKQYF. The CDR3 bases are TGTGCCAGCAGTCCTCCGCCCCTACTAGCGGGAGGCTCCTACAAGCAGTACTTC.

The chain uses TRBV3-1 and TRBJ2-7; D gene ambiguous. Per the germline V gene, CDR1 is LGHDT and CDR2 is YNNKEL (reference sequence). V lost 4 bases to trimming and J lost 4 bases, with 17 bases between them. The CDR3 contains 15 residues. CDR3 region: CASSPNLGIQYEQYF. CDR3 nucleotides: TGTGCCAGCAGCCCCAACCTAGGGATCCAGTACGAGCAGTACTTC.

This clonotype was recorded at least ten times. J is TRBJ1-5 and V is TRBV5-4; no reliable D call. Germline assignment: CDR1 SGHNT and CDR2 YYREEE (reference sequence). Trimming took off 3 bases at V and 0 bases at J, with 10 bases between the two ends. CDR3 size: 15 residues. For the CDR3, the DNA is TGTGCCAGCAGCTCCACCCCTAATAGCAATCAGCCCCAGCATTTT. Its protein is CASSSTPNSNQPQHF.

The table lists this clonotype with many counts. The chain is built from TRBV7-9 and TRBJ2-3; D ambiguous. CDR1 and CDR2 (germline): SEHNR, FQNEAQ (reference sequence). CDR3 size: 17 residues. Trimming pared 2 bases from V and 0 bases from J, leaving 15 bases between. The CDR3 reads CASSLPLWTTSTDTQYF. CDR3 bases: TGTGCCAGCAGCTTACCCCTCTGGACCACCAGCACAGATACGCAGTATTTT.

The genes are TRBV29-1 and TRBJ1-1; D remains ambiguous. Germline V lookup: CDR1 SQVTM, CDR2 ANQGSEA. The CDR3 length is 14 residues. Between the trimmed V and J ends, which lost 4 bases and 4 bases, there was a span of 16 bases. The CDR3 DNA reads as TGCAGCGTTGTCGAGGGCCTCATGAGCACTGAAGCTTTCTTT. It translates to CSVVEGLMSTEAFF.

This clonotype came up a few times. The chain carries TRBV7-6 and TRBJ1-4; 7 nucleotides line up with TRBD1. The CDR3 loop spans 14 amino acids. Losses at the gene ends were 5 bases for V and 4 bases for J; bases not matched to a gene: 4. CDR1 and CDR2 (germline): SGHVS, FNYEAQ. In DNA, the CDR3 is TGTGCCAGCAGCCCGGACAGGATTAATGAAAAACTGTTTTTT. Translating it yields CASSPDRINEKLFF.